Presented here are 14 T cell receptor beta chains from one specimen sequenced in a study of T cells in Graves' hyperthyroidism and ophthalmopathy. Amplified regions were TCR beta CDR3 sequences from RNA transcripts. First-round RT-PCR targeting the TCR CDR3 was performed with the HTBI primer set. MiXCR, applied by TCRdb to the multiplex PCR reads, yields one record per CDR3 protein. The sample shows 600,000 to 800,000 distinct CDR3 sequences, roughly a third of them seen only once. The material sequenced was blood. The receptors were sampled from a woman between 40 and 50 years old with Graves' hyperthyroidism.

The chain joins TRBV4-1 to TRBJ2-5, with D hard to call. Deletions cut 4 bases from V and 2 bases from J, with 11 bases between. The CDR3 covers 14 residues. Germline CDR1 MGHRA, CDR2 YSYEKL. This CDR3 is CASSRSYSQETQYF. The CDR3 DNA reads as TGCGCCAGCAGCCGTTCTTATTCGCAAGAGACCCAGTACTTC.

This clonotype has ten or more counts. This sequence joins TRBV19 and TRBJ1-4; TRBD1 might be the D (6 bases). There are 15 residues in the CDR3. V was clipped by 5 bases and J by 0 bases, with 10 bases between them. CDR1 is LNHDA, CDR2 SQIVND, per germline (reference sequence). This CDR3 reads CASSVPGATNEKLFF. The CDR3 coding sequence is TGTGCCAGTAGTGTCCCAGGGGCAACTAATGAAAAACTGTTTTTT.

This clonotype was seen many times. The rearrangement links TRBV20-1 to TRBJ2-7; 7 nucleotides align to TRBD2. This CDR3 is 13 amino acids long. V shed 5 bases and J 6 bases; nucleotides not matched to a gene: 10. Germline assignment: CDR1 DFQATT and CDR2 SNEGSKA (reference sequence). The CDR3 coding sequence is TGCAGTGCTGTGGAGGGAGGGCTGCCCGAGCAGTACTTC. Translating it yields CSAVEGGLPEQYF.

A note on this clonotype: Germline and junction disagree at one end, which may indicate a read error. V gene TRBV6-6 combines with J gene TRBJ1-1; no clear D gene. The CDR3 covers 11 residues. In germline, CDR1 is MNHNY, CDR2 SVGAGI (reference sequence). The CDR3 spells CACSLNREAFF. The CDR3, as DNA: TGTGCCTGCAGTTTAAACCGAGAAGCTTTCTTT.

The CDR3: CASSLSSGSGYEQYF. The CDR3 DNA sequence: TGTGCCAGCAGCTTATCCAGCGGGAGTGGTTACGAGCAGTACTTC. The chain employs TRBV7-3 and TRBJ2-7; TRBD2 matches 8 bases. Trimming removed 2 bases from V and 4 bases from J; junction bases left unmatched: 7. CDR1 and CDR2 from the germline V gene are SGHTA and FQGTGA. The CDR3 runs 15 residues.

In this sample, this clonotype turned up a few times. This chain joins TRBV7-9 and TRBJ2-1; 8 bases align to TRBD1. Germline CDR1 reads SEHNR; CDR2 reads FQNEAQ (reference sequence). CDR3 length equals 13 residues. Trimming took 5 bases from V and 8 from J; bases not matched to a gene: 5. Here the CDR3 DNA reads TGTGCCAGCAGCCCGGACAGGGACCATGAGCAGTTCTTC. Its translation is CASSPDRDHEQFF.

This clonotype was observed a handful of times. A read error is possible here, since a much larger clone lies one base away. V usage is TRBV29-1 and J usage is TRBJ2-7; D is perhaps TRBD1 (7 bases). The germline gives CDR1 SQVTM, CDR2 ANQGSEA. The CDR3 is 14 amino acids. The CDR3 DNA reads TGCAGCGCCGTCGGGGATCAGGGGGGATACGGGCAGTACTTC. Translated: CSAVGDQGGYGQYF.

This clonotype has more than one count but fewer than ten. This chain joins TRBV6-6 and TRBJ2-6, with unresolved D. Germline-derived CDR1 and CDR2 are MNHNY and SVGAGI (reference sequence). The CDR3 has 13 amino acids. Trimming took off 8 bases at V and 3 bases at J, with 8 bases between the two ends. CDR3 DNA sequence: TGTGCCAGCGGGGTTTATGGGGCCAACGTCCTGACTTTC. Its protein product is CASGVYGANVLTF.

This clonotype was seen just once. The J gene is TRBJ2-1, the V gene TRBV7-9; the D is unclear. V lost 4 bases and J lost 2, with 6 bases in between. The germline CDR1 and CDR2 sequences are SEHNR and FQNEAQ (reference sequence). The CDR3 runs to 13 residues. CDR3 sequence: CASSSATYNEQFF. The CDR3 DNA sequence: TGTGCCAGCAGCTCAGCCACCTACAATGAGCAGTTCTTC.

V and J are TRBV20-1 and TRBJ1-6, with no clear D. Trimming took 5 bases from V and 10 from J, leaving 21 bases between them. The CDR3 runs 15 residues. CDR1 and CDR2 from the germline V gene are DFQATT and SNEGSKA (reference sequence). For the CDR3, the DNA is TGCAGTGCTCACAGCATCCCCCTTAGAGGATCACCCCTCCACTTT. Protein product: CSAHSIPLRGSPLHF.

This clonotype was observed at least ten times. This rearrangement joins TRBV7-6 to TRBJ2-5, with TRBD1 matching 7 bases. With V trimmed by 1 base and J by 3 bases, 11 bases remained unmatched. The germline gives CDR1 SGHVS, CDR2 FNYEAQ. The CDR3 runs to 17 residues. CDR3 in amino acids: CASSLGPRGLGKETQYF. CDR3 DNA: TGTGCCAGCAGCTTAGGCCCCAGGGGGTTAGGCAAAGAGACCCAGTACTTC. Based on the CDR3 plus reference TRBV7-6 and TRBJ2-5, the full variable domain is GAGVSQSPRYKVTKRGQDVALRCDPISGHVSLYWYRQALGQGPEFLTYFNYEAQQDKSGLPNDRFSAERPEGSISTLTIQRTEQRDSAMYRCASSLGPRGLGKETQYFGPGTRLLVL.

This rearrangement joins TRBV7-9 to TRBJ1-1, with no clear D. The germline V gene encodes CDR1 SEHNR and CDR2 FQNEAQ (reference sequence). The CDR3 is 18 residues long. V shed 1 base and J shed 3 bases, with 21 bases lying between them. In DNA, the CDR3 is TGTGCCAGCAGCTTAGTTTACGGCGGCTCCAGGAGAGACACTGAAGCTTTCTTT. As protein: CASSLVYGGSRRDTEAFF.

This clonotype was picked up a small number of times. V is TRBV11-2 and J is TRBJ1-1; the D gene is possibly TRBD1 (6 bases). The length of the CDR3 is 16 residues. V was pared by 5 bases and J by 1 base, with 17 bases between. The V gene's germline CDR1 is SGHAT and CDR2 FQNNGV. CDR3 in DNA: TGTGCCAGCAGCCCAAACAAGGGGGGGAGGAACACTGAAGCTTTCTTT. Its protein is CASSPNKGGRNTEAFF.

This clonotype was counted between two and nine times. This chain links TRBV14 with TRBJ1-2; D not certain. Germline CDR1 SGHDN, CDR2 FVKESK. V was pared by 0 bases and J by 6 bases, with 14 bases between. CDR3 length: 15 amino acids. The CDR3 DNA is TGTGCCAGCAGCCAAGATCGAAAAGGTGTGAATGGCTACACCTTC. Its protein is CASSQDRKGVNGYTF.